The 12 T cell receptor beta chains below all came from one sample that was sequenced in a study of cytomegalovirus exposure and HLA in healthy donors. The PCR had 60 Vbeta and 13 Jbeta primers. Method: immunoSEQ multiplex PCR; TCRdb's copy keeps in-frame clones and lacks some. Here the sample table reports 93,000 or so clones. Sample: PBMCs. The receptors stem from a man aged 35-49 years in good health and CMV-seronegative.

This sequence joins TRBV18 and TRBJ1-4, with 8 bases lining up with TRBD1. V was clipped by 3 bases and J by 3 bases; unmatched bases: 9. Germline CDR1 and CDR2: KGHSH and LQKENI. The CDR3 spans 17 residues. As DNA, the CDR3 is TGTGCCAGCTCACCGGCAGGGGGCGAAGTGTCTAATGAAAAACTGTTTTTT. This sequence encodes CASSPAGGEVSNEKLFF. Looking up the rest from reference TRBV18 and TRBJ1-4 gives the full variable domain: NAGVMQNPRHLVRRRGQEARLRCSPMKGHSHVYWYRQLPEEGLKFMVYLQKENIIDESGMPKERFSAEFPKEGPSILRIQQVVRGDSAAYFCASSPAGGEVSNEKLFFGSGTQLSVL.

The chain is built from TRBV7-2 and TRBJ2-7, with 12 bases aligning to TRBD1. Germline values: CDR1 SGHTA, CDR2 FQGNSA. The V segment lost 8 bases and the J segment 6 bases; nucleotides outside the gene matches: 8. The CDR3 contains 14 residues. The CDR3 bases are TGTGCCAGCTGGTCCGGGACAGGGGGCTTCGAGCAGTACTTC. Translating gives CASWSGTGGFEQYF.

V and J are TRBV27 and TRBJ2-3; TRBD2 aligns across 12 bases. There are 16 residues in the CDR3. The V segment lost 6 bases and the J segment 4 bases; nucleotides outside the gene matches: 8. The germline gives CDR1 MNHEY, CDR2 SMNVEV (reference sequence). Written as DNA, the CDR3 is TGTGCCAGCAGAGACCTAGCGGGAGGGTCTCCAGATACGCAGTATTTT. Its protein product is CASRDLAGGSPDTQYF.

Note on this clone: Lacking the conserved final phenylalanine or tryptophan, this CDR3 likely reflects a read error. The chain combines TRBV4-3 with TRBJ2-7, with 10 bases identical to TRBD2. Per the germline V gene, CDR1 is LGHNA and CDR2 is YSLEER. CDR3 length: 16 amino acids. J was trimmed by 2 bases and V by 0 bases; bases with no gene match: 4. The CDR3 protein is CASSQEWTSGTYEQYL. The CDR3 coding sequence is TGCGCCAGCAGCCAAGAATGGACTAGCGGCACCTACGAGCAGTACCTC.

The chain recombines TRBV9 with TRBJ2-3, with D possibly TRBD2 on 5 matching bases. Between the trimmed V and J ends, which lost 0 bases and 0 bases, there was a span of 11 bases. The CDR3 length is 16 residues. Germline V gene lookup returns CDR1 SGDLS and CDR2 YYNGEE. The CDR3 DNA reads TGTGCCAGCAGCGTAGGTCCCCAGCGGAGCACAGATACGCAGTATTTT. It specifies CASSVGPQRSTDTQYF.

The J gene is TRBJ2-2, the V gene TRBV19; 11 bases agree with TRBD1. The CDR3 sequence is 15 residues long. The V gene end was trimmed by 5 bases and the J gene end by 5 bases; junction bases not matched to a gene: 4. CDR1 and CDR2 from the germline V gene are LNHDA and SQIVND (reference sequence). The CDR3 DNA sequence: TGTGCCAGTAGTGGGACAGGGGGATCGACCGGGGAGCTGTTTTTT. It codes for CASSGTGGSTGELFF.

This chain links TRBV7-2 with TRBJ2-1, with a weak D call TRBD1 (6 bases). The CDR3 spans 15 residues. V was pared by 1 base and J by 4 bases, with 11 bases between. The V gene's germline CDR1 is SGHTA and CDR2 FQGNSA. The CDR3 sequence is CASSLVRQAYNEQFF. Written as DNA, the CDR3 is TGTGCCAGCAGCTTAGTTCGACAGGCTTACAATGAGCAGTTCTTC.

V usage is TRBV2 and J usage is TRBJ1-5, with D perhaps matching TRBD1 (5 bases). CDR3 length: 13 residues. Trimming took off 7 bases at V and 0 bases at J, with 7 bases between the two ends. Germline CDR1 is SNHLY and CDR2 is FYNNEI. The CDR3 spells CASIQDSNQPQHF. The CDR3 DNA is TGTGCCAGCATACAGGATAGCAATCAGCCCCAGCATTTT. Full variable domain (remainder filled in from reference TRBV2 and TRBJ1-5): EPEVTQTPSHQVTQMGQEVILRCVPISNHLYFYWYRQILGQKVEFLVSFYNNEISEKSEIFDDQFSVERPDGSNFTLKIRSTKLEDSAMYFCASIQDSNQPQHFGDGTRLSIL.

The V and J genes are TRBV7-6 and TRBJ1-1; 7 bases are shared with TRBD1. The J segment lost 3 bases and the V segment lost 1 base, leaving 2 bases of the junction unmatched. Germline V CDR1 and CDR2: SGHVS, FNYEAQ. CDR3 size: 14 residues. The CDR3 DNA sequence: TGTGCCAGCAGCTTAGGGGGACAGCACACTGAAGCTTTCTTT. Translated: CASSLGGQHTEAFF.

V gene TRBV10-2 combines with J gene TRBJ1-1; a possible D gene is TRBD1 (5 bases). Looked up from germline, CDR1 is WSHSY and CDR2 is SAAADI. This CDR3 spans 15 amino acids. Trimming stripped 3 bases from V and 4 bases from J, with 15 bases between. CDR3 coding DNA: TGCGCCAGCAGTGAATGGGAGGGGTTAGGCACTGAAGCTTTCTTT. Its protein product is CASSEWEGLGTEAFF.

The chain has TRBV5-5 and TRBJ1-2; tentative D call: TRBD1 (5 bases). This CDR3 region has 15 residues. V was cut by 4 bases and J by 4 bases, with 17 bases left in between. Germline CDR1 is SGHKS and CDR2 is YYEKEE (reference sequence). CDR3 nucleotide sequence: TGTGCCAGCAGCCAGGAGCCCAGGGAAGTCTATGGCTACACCTTC. Its translation is CASSQEPREVYGYTF.

The chain links TRBV15 to TRBJ1-1; no firm D call. Germline values: CDR1 LNHNV, CDR2 YYDKDF (reference sequence). V dropped 4 bases and J dropped 3 bases, with 9 bases sitting between them. The CDR3 is 13 residues long. CDR3 DNA sequence: TGTGCCACCAGCAAAGGTGGAGACACTGAAGCTTTCTTT. It codes for CATSKGGDTEAFF.